This TCR beta chain was obtained from a study of T-cell memory formation after mild COVID-19. Germline V gene data show CDR1 as SGHDT and CDR2 as YYEEEE. Trimming cost V 2 bases and J 5 bases, with 9 bases left between them. The CDR3 has 13 residues. For this clonotype: Its specificity is not known.

TCRdb passed the 5' RACE reads through MiXCR, listing each CDR3 protein once. This sample has roughly 580,000 distinct CDR3 sequences, with roughly 17% found just once. Study-wide findings and caveats: Contracting clones from day 15 to 85 showed balanced CD4/CD8; later expanders favored CD4+. The appearance of some responding clones in pre-infection memory suggested that cross-reactive memory joined.

V gene TRBV5-6 combines with J gene TRBJ2-3; D unclear. Material for sequencing was PBMCs or a T cell subset sorted from them (not recorded which). This TCR was recovered from an adult woman who had mild COVID-19 (a few samples of this study predate the infection). Cell type and time point are not known. The CDR3 sequence: CASSFRVGDTQYF. Written as DNA, the CDR3 is TGTGCCAGCAGCTTCCGGGTGGGAGATACGCAGTATTTT.